This T cell receptor (beta chain) was retrieved from a study of blood T cell repertoires in COVID-19. CDR3 length: 14 amino acids. The trim removed 5 bases at V and 10 bases at J, leaving 8 bases unmatched. Germline V gives CDR1 SGHAT, CDR2 FQNNGV. Original analysis: How many nucleated cells were present was estimated from reference gene primer amplification. Profiling relied on immunoSEQ multiplex PCR, and the TCRdb table lists in-frame clones only, not all of them. The V and J calls and clone size were taken over from that table, and D and trimming were inferred from the DNA. The sample holds hundreds of thousands of clones, 70% to 90% seen once.

The source material was PBMCs or T cells enriched from blood (not recorded which). The sequence was obtained from a man aged 40-49 years who had recovered from COVID-19. The rearrangement uses TRBV11-2 and TRBJ1-6; 7 nucleotides match TRBD1. CDR3 region: CASSLDRVGSPLHF. The CDR3 coding sequence is TGTGCCAGCAGCCTCGACAGGGTGGGCTCACCCCTCCACTTT.